This TCR beta chain originates from a study of blood T cell repertoires in COVID-19. On the study more broadly: Sources were T cells, B-cell-depleted T cells, or PBMCs; the material itself was cDNA or gDNA.

Germline V gene lookup returns CDR1 MNHEY and CDR2 SVGAGI. V was clipped by 10 bases and J by 7 bases; unmatched bases: 12. The CDR3 covers 14 residues. How the authors handled the data: The assay estimated nucleated cells by amplifying reference gene primers. Some clones are missing from TCRdb's copy, which holds only in-frame ones; the method was immunoSEQ multiplex PCR. D and trimming come from the DNA, and the V and J calls and clone size come from that table. The repertoire holds tens of thousands of clones, with approximately 87% as singletons. The origin of this receptor is a human donor in a cohort sampled during active COVID-19. Sequencing was carried out using peripheral blood. The chain uses TRBV6-5 and TRBJ2-7; TRBD2 agrees at 11 bases. The CDR3 sequence is CATTTSGSPREQYF. CDR3 sequence (DNA): TGTGCCACTACTACTAGCGGGAGTCCGCGGGAGCAGTACTTC.